The T cell receptor (beta chain) described here comes from a study of blood T cell repertoires in COVID-19. About the study: Donors in the United States, Italy and Spain gave samples during acute or convalescent COVID-19.

Germline V gives CDR1 LNHDA, CDR2 SQIVND (reference sequence). Trimming cost V 9 bases and J 0 bases, with 9 bases left between them. The CDR3 has 13 amino acids. Data came from immunoSEQ multiplex PCR; TCRdb stores just in-frame clones and leaves some out. Counted here are approximately 80,000 clones, approximately 85% occurring once; the ten biggest clones make up 2.5% to 3.5%. Recruited during active infection, patients (from Seattle) were subsequently followed longitudinally. The chain has TRBV19 and TRBJ2-1; possible D gene TRBD1, 6 bases. The clonotype comes from a woman over 75 with COVID-19, enrolled during active disease. Source material: peripheral blood. This chain's CDR3 is CASGQSSYNEQFF. The DNA of the CDR3 is TGTGCCAGCGGACAGAGCTCCTACAATGAGCAGTTCTTC.